This T cell receptor (beta chain) was retrieved from a study of radiation and T cells in renal cell carcinoma. Per the germline V gene, CDR1 is ENHRY and CDR2 is SYGVKD. This CDR3 is 14 amino acids long. Trimming stripped 0 bases from V and 4 bases from J, with 9 bases between. The protocol was immunoSEQ multiplex PCR, while the TCRdb copy is restricted to in-frame clones and leaves out a portion. The data show more than 150,000 clones, approximately 90% seen once. Time point denoted: blood 2 weeks post-SBRT. Treatment in this sample: 15 Gy SBRT to primary tumor, nephrectomy 4 weeks later. The J gene is TRBJ1-2, the V gene TRBV10-3; no clear D. Material: blood, obtained from a patient whose treatment included radiotherapy and nephrectomy. The clonotype was recovered from a woman between 45 and 60 years old with renal cell carcinoma. CDR3 coding DNA: TGTGCCATCAGTGAGTCTGTGGGTGCCTATGGCTACACCTTC. Protein: CAISESVGAYGYTF.